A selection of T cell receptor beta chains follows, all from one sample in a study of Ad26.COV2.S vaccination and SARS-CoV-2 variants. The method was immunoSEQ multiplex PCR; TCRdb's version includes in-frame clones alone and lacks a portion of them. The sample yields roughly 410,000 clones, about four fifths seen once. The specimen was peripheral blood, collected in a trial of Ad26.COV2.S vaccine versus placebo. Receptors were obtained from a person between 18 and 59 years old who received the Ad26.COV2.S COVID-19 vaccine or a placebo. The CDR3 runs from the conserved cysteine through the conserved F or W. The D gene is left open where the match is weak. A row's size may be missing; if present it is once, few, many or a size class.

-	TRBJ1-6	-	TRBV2	CASRSRAGQNNSPLHF	TGTGCCAGCCGCTCACGTGCCGGACAGAATAATTCACCCCTCCACTTT
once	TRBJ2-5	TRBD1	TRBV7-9	CAGEGGQGGTQYF	TGTGCCGGTGAAGGCGGACAGGGCGGGACCCAGTACTTC
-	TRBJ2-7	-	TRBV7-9	CASSLSGFYNEQYF	TGTGCCAGCAGCTTATCCGGGTTCTACAACGAGCAGTACTTC
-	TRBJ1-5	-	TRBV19	CASSASGSERQPQHF	TGTGCCAGTAGTGCCTCAGGGTCCGAGAGGCAGCCCCAGCATTTT
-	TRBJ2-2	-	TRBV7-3	CASSLRSGYNTGELFF	TGTGCCAGCAGCTTAAGATCTGGGTACAACACCGGGGAGCTGTTTTTT
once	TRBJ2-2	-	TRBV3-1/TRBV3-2	CASSQGEDTGELFF	TGTGCCAGCAGCCAAGGGGAGGACACCGGGGAGCTGTTTTTT
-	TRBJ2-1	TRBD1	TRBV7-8	CASSLLPRGNRNYNEQFF	TGTGCCAGCAGCTTATTACCCAGGGGGAATCGGAACTACAATGAGCAGTTCTTC
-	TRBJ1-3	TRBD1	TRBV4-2	CASSPPWGGQTSSGNTIYF	TGTGCCAGCAGCCCACCGTGGGGGGGACAGACGAGCTCTGGAAACACCATATATTTT
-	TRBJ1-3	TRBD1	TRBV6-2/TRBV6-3	CASSVIDRGIGNTIYF	TGTGCCAGCAGCGTTATCGACAGGGGGATCGGAAACACCATATATTTT
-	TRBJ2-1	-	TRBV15	CATSPSSYNEQFF	TGTGCCACCAGTCCAAGCTCCTACAATGAGCAGTTCTTC
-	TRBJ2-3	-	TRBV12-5	CASGLDAGGVGTDTQYF	TGTGCTAGTGGTTTGGACGCCGGAGGGGTTGGCACAGATACGCAGTATTTT
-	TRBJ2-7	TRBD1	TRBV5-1	CASSRQGAYEQYF	TGCGCCAGCTCAAGACAGGGGGCCTACGAGCAGTACTTC
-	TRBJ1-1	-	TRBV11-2	CASSFGGFGTEAFF	TGTGCCAGCAGCTTCGGGGGGTTCGGAACTGAAGCTTTCTTT
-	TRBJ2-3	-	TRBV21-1	CASPRLVEVDHTQYF	TGTGCCAGCCCCAGACTAGTTGAGGTTGACCATACGCAGTATTTT
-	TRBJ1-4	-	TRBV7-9	CASSSRAHEKLFF	TGTGCCAGCAGCTCCAGGGCTCATGAAAAACTGTTTTTT
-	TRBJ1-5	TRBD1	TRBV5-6	CASSLGQGVQPQHF	TGTGCCAGCAGCTTGGGACAGGGCGTTCAGCCCCAGCATTTT
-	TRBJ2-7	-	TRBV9	CASSVGPGHEQYF	TGTGCCAGCAGCGTAGGCCCTGGGCACGAGCAGTACTTC